This section outlines one T cell receptor beta chain sequence together with its context. TCRdb keeps only in-frame clones here, not all; method: immunoSEQ multiplex PCR. The sample consists of tens of thousands of clones, roughly 89% of them appearing once. Germline trimming cut 5 bases from V and 8 bases from J; bases unmatched to any gene: 10. Germline lookup yields CDR1 KGHSH and CDR2 LQKENI. This CDR3 comprises 15 residues. The data originate from a study of Tregs in tolerant kidney transplant recipients. This TCR was recovered from a human donor who received a combined kidney and bone marrow transplant. The sample here was CD4+ T cells from blood, taken before the transplant. The chain joins TRBV18 to TRBJ2-1; TRBD1 matches at 9 bases. The CDR3 sequence is CASSSPGQGWYEQFF. CDR3 nucleotide sequence: TGTGCCAGCTCAAGTCCGGGACAGGGCTGGTATGAGCAGTTCTTC.